The clone carrying this T cell receptor (beta chain) was picked up one time. Its antigen is currently unknown. The table came from immunoSEQ multiplex PCR; TCRdb's copy has only in-frame clones and leaves some out. This table has tens of thousands of clones, about four fifths appearing once. The sort gate was single viable CD3+CD4+CD8-CD45RO+ cells for memory CD4+ T cells. The data originate from a study of memory CD4+ T cells and cytomegalovirus serostatus. Findings and caveats of the study: Of about 150 reported CMV TCRbeta sequences, under 80 were found in memory CD4+ repertoires.

Trimming removed 3 bases from V and 10 bases from J, with 16 bases in between. Germline loops: CDR1 MNHNS, CDR2 SASEGT. CDR3 length: 14 residues. V and J are TRBV6-1 and TRBJ1-5; D is possibly TRBD1 (6 bases). The source is an adult in good health and CMV-seronegative. Sequencing used memory CD4+ T cells from blood. The CDR3 bases are TGTGCCAGCAGTGACTCAGGGGTATTGCAACCCCAGCATTTT. Protein sequence: CASSDSGVLQPQHF.